A selection of T cell receptor beta chains follows, all from one sample in a study of T cell responses to AZD1222 COVID-19 vaccine. The table came from immunoSEQ multiplex PCR; TCRdb's copy has only in-frame clones and leaves some out. Found here are 65,000 to 95,000 clones, about 85% of them singletons; the top ten hold about 13%. The sample was peripheral blood, taken on day 0 of AZD1222 vaccination. The origin of the receptors is an adult in good health. Both conserved end residues are part of each CDR3.

v_gene	j_gene	CDR3aa
TRBV19	TRBJ1-1	CASGPQMNTEAFF
TRBV28	TRBJ2-5	CASSSAGTAQETQYF
TRBV27	TRBJ1-2	CASSFGTAGRSYTF
TRBV3-1/TRBV3-2	TRBJ2-5	CASSPQGETQYF
TRBV6-5	TRBJ2-5	CASGRTSGDQETQYF
TRBV5-1	TRBJ1-6	CASTLQGPGNSPLHF
TRBV7-2	TRBJ1-4	CASSLAGGVSEKLFF
TRBV5-1	TRBJ1-2	CASREQSQANYGYTF
TRBV6-5	TRBJ1-1	CATTRTGWPEAFF
TRBV2	TRBJ2-1	CASSADRDPYNEQFF
TRBV27	TRBJ1-4	CASSPRPGEKLFF
TRBV3-1/TRBV3-2	TRBJ2-5	CASSQGYGGGRETQYF
TRBV7-8	TRBJ1-1	CASSWGQQNTEAFF
TRBV14	TRBJ2-7	CASSQDRGRQYF
TRBV4-1	TRBJ1-1	CASEGEQDEAFF
TRBV5-1	TRBJ2-7	CASSLEAGEFEQYF
TRBV10-3	TRBJ2-7	CAIRGSASYEQYF
TRBV2	TRBJ1-4	CASSVSRGNEKLFF
TRBV27	TRBJ1-1	CASSHLGGGNTEAFF
TRBV7-2	TRBJ1-2	CASSFTGTKVYTF
TRBV4-3	TRBJ1-2	CASSQEGGYGYTF
TRBV28	TRBJ1-1	CASSWGTEAFF
TRBV19	TRBJ1-2	CASTDRGRGNYGYTF
TRBV16	TRBJ2-7	CASSQSSYEQYF
TRBV6-2/TRBV6-3	TRBJ2-7	CASSYEGYYEQYF